A selection of T cell receptor beta chains follows, all from one sample in a study of shared clonotypes between healthy human individuals. Data came from immunoSEQ multiplex PCR; TCRdb stores just in-frame clones and leaves some out. This repertoire shows about 490,000 clones, almost 80% found once; its top ten account for about 12%. The material sequenced was PBMCs. These receptors all come from a woman aged 40 to 50 in good health. Some clones in this sample may be carry-over from other donors' samples. Each CDR3 is given with its conserved first and last residue. D genes are given only for firm matches. Clone size is shown for a subset of rows, as once, few, many or a class of expanded clone.

>-|TRBV18|TRBJ2-7|-
CASSPRTESSYEQYF
TGTGCCAGCTCACCAAGGACCGAGAGCTCCTACGAGCAGTACTTC
>-|TRBV19|TRBJ1-4|-
CASSIGDEKLFF
TGTGCCAGTAGTATTGGGGATGAAAAACTGTTTTTT
>-|TRBV14|TRBJ1-1|-
CASSLTVNTEAFF
TGTGCCAGCAGCCTTACGGTGAACACTGAAGCTTTCTTT
>TRBD1|TRBV6-1|TRBJ2-1|-
CASSDGGTGGGDEQFF
TGTGCCAGCAGTGACGGCGGGACAGGGGGAGGGGATGAGCAGTTCTTC
>-|TRBV4-3|TRBJ2-5|-
CASSQDHSSGINAETQYF
TGCGCCAGCAGCCAAGATCATAGTAGCGGAATAAACGCGGAGACCCAGTACTTC
>TRBD1|TRBV6-1|TRBJ1-1|-
CATQQGALTEAFF
TGTGCCACCCAACAGGGGGCGTTGACTGAAGCTTTCTTT
>-|TRBV4-1|TRBJ2-7|-
CASSRSEGGDTYF
TGCGCCAGCAGCCGCTCAGAGGGGGGAGATACGTACTTC
>TRBD2|TRBV28|TRBJ2-2|-
CASSSTSGRSGELFF
TGTGCCAGCAGTTCGACTAGCGGGAGAAGCGGGGAGCTGTTTTTT
>-|TRBV2|TRBJ2-3|-
CASSEEVWADTSTDTQYF
TGTGCCAGCAGTGAAGAGGTTTGGGCGGACACTAGCACAGATACGCAGTATTTT
>-|TRBV27|TRBJ1-4|few
CASSFVGRQATNEKLFF
TGTGCCAGCAGTTTTGTCGGGCGCCAGGCAACTAATGAAAAACTGTTTTTT
>-|TRBV5-1|TRBJ2-7|-
CASSAVADVYEQYF
TGCGCCAGCAGCGCGGTAGCAGACGTCTACGAGCAGTACTTC
>-|TRBV18|TRBJ1-1|-
CASSPVRETEAFF
TGTGCCAGCTCACCAGTCCGGGAGACTGAAGCTTTCTTT
>TRBD1|TRBV19|TRBJ2-3|-
CASSRTGGDTQYF
TGTGCCAGTAGTCGGACAGGGGGAGATACGCAGTATTTT
>-|TRBV6-6|TRBJ2-7|-
CASSYPGTGATYEQYF
TGTGCCAGCAGTTACCCAGGGACGGGGGCCACCTACGAGCAGTACTTC
>-|TRBV5-1|TRBJ1-5|few
CASSPGGGGQPQHF
TGCGCCAGCAGCCCCGGGGGGGGCGGCCAGCCCCAGCATTTT
>TRBD1|TRBV19|TRBJ1-1|-
CASSRTGGVLGAEAFF
TGTGCCAGTAGTAGGACAGGGGGTGTCCTTGGAGCTGAAGCTTTCTTT
>TRBD2|TRBV19|TRBJ2-7|-
CASSIGRVDEQYF
TGTGCCAGTAGTATCGGGAGGGTTGACGAGCAGTACTTC
>TRBD2|TRBV29-1|TRBJ2-3|-
CSVTGLVTDTQYF
TGCAGCGTGACGGGACTAGTTACAGATACGCAGTATTTT
>-|TRBV5-5|TRBJ2-7|many
CASSLVGRSYEQYF
TGTGCCAGCAGCTTGGTCGGACGGTCCTACGAGCAGTACTTC
>-|TRBV19|TRBJ1-5|-
CASSIQNRGNQPQHF
TGTGCCAGTAGTATACAGAATAGGGGCAATCAGCCCCAGCATTTT
>TRBD1|TRBV28|TRBJ2-7|-
CASSSGQGVYEQYF
TGTGCCAGCAGTTCGGGACAGGGGGTATACGAGCAGTACTTC
>-|TRBV4-1|TRBJ2-3|-
CASSQDDLRDTQYF
TGCGCCAGCAGCCAAGACGATTTAAGAGATACGCAGTATTTT
>TRBD2|TRBV7-2|TRBJ2-7|-
CASSLMGGLAEQYF
TGTGCCAGCAGCTTAATGGGGGGACTAGCGGAGCAGTACTTC
>-|TRBV10-3|TRBJ2-7|few
CAISPSLASYEQYF
TGTGCCATCAGTCCTTCCTTAGCGTCCTACGAGCAGTACTTC
>TRBD1|TRBV29-1|TRBJ2-2|-
CSGRQGVDAGELFF
TGCAGCGGGAGGCAGGGGGTCGACGCCGGGGAGCTGTTTTTT
>-|TRBV11-2|TRBJ2-7|-
CASSPGARIYGQYF
TGTGCCAGCAGCCCGGGGGCCAGGATCTACGGGCAGTACTTC
>TRBD1|TRBV2|TRBJ1-2|many
CASRPQTGQGYTF
TGTGCCAGCAGACCTCAGACAGGGCAAGGCTACACCTTC
>-|TRBV21-1|TRBJ2-7|once
CASSRLAHEQYF
TGTGCCAGCAGCCGACTAGCCCACGAGCAGTACTTC
>-|TRBV30|TRBJ2-1|once
CAWRGGTSYNEQFF
TGTGCCTGGAGAGGAGGGACCTCCTACAATGAGCAGTTCTTC
>-|TRBV4-1|TRBJ1-5|-
CASSQEIAGRGYQPQHF
TGCGCCAGCAGCCAAGAAATAGCGGGCAGGGGCTATCAGCCCCAGCATTTT
>-|TRBV18|TRBJ1-1|-
CASSPNTEAFF
TGTGCCAGCTCACCAAACACTGAAGCTTTCTTT
>TRBD1|TRBV4-1|TRBJ2-1|once
CASSSRDRSYNEQFF
TGCGCCAGCAGCTCCCGGGACAGATCCTACAATGAGCAGTTCTTC
>TRBD1|TRBV18|TRBJ2-7|-
CASSGSGQAYEQYF
TGTGCCAGCTCAGGATCGGGACAGGCCTACGAGCAGTACTTC
>-|TRBV11-3|TRBJ2-7|-
CASSLGGGSGGSSYEQYF
TGTGCCAGCAGCTTAGGAGGAGGGTCAGGAGGCAGCTCCTACGAGCAGTACTTC
>-|TRBV4-3|TRBJ2-2|-
CASSQDRELAGELFF
TGCGCCAGCAGCCAAGACAGGGAATTGGCCGGGGAGCTGTTTTTT
>TRBD1|TRBV10-3|TRBJ2-7|-
CAIKNQGAYEQYF
TGTGCCATCAAAAATCAGGGGGCGTACGAGCAGTACTTC
>TRBD1|TRBV4-1|TRBJ2-7|-
CASSQAPMTGKAYEQYF
TGCGCCAGCAGCCAAGCCCCTATGACAGGGAAGGCCTACGAGCAGTACTTC
>TRBD1|TRBV5-6|TRBJ1-3|-
CASSLGPQGVTGNTIYF
TGTGCCAGCAGCTTGGGACCACAGGGGGTGACGGGAAACACCATATATTTT
>-|TRBV6-1|TRBJ1-2|few
CASSEAGVGKFNYGYTF
TGTGCCAGCAGTGAAGCGGGTGTGGGAAAATTTAACTATGGCTACACCTTC
>-|TRBV9|TRBJ2-2|-
CASSGLGAFDTGELFF
TGTGCCAGCAGCGGACTAGGCGCTTTTGATACCGGGGAGCTGTTTTTT
>TRBD1|TRBV15|TRBJ2-3|once
CATRKTGGLDTQYF
TGTGCCACCAGGAAGACAGGGGGATTAGATACGCAGTATTTT
>-|TRBV6-1|TRBJ1-3|-
CASDTSGNTIYF
TGTGCCAGCGATACCTCTGGAAACACCATATATTTT
>-|TRBV5-8|TRBJ2-7|few
CASSLMEISYEQYF
TGTGCCAGCAGCTTGATGGAGATATCCTACGAGCAGTACTTC
>-|TRBV6-5|TRBJ2-2|-
CASSYNRGTGELFF
TGTGCCAGCAGTTACAATAGGGGTACCGGGGAGCTGTTTTTT
>TRBD2|TRBV9|TRBJ2-2|-
CASSPGLAGLGELFF
TGTGCCAGCAGCCCCGGACTAGCGGGACTCGGGGAGCTGTTTTTT
>-|TRBV9|TRBJ2-1|few
CATRPLSSYNEQFF
TGTGCCACAAGACCGCTGAGCTCCTACAATGAGCAGTTCTTC
>TRBD1|TRBV6-4|TRBJ2-1|-
CASSEGTGGYDEQFF
TGTGCCAGCAGTGAAGGGACAGGGGGCTACGATGAGCAGTTCTTC
>-|TRBV7-9|TRBJ1-1|many
CASSSEGGTEAFF
TGTGCCAGCAGCTCGGAGGGAGGGACTGAAGCTTTCTTT
>-|TRBV5-8|TRBJ2-7|-
CASSLGRVEQYF
TGTGCCAGCAGTTTGGGTAGGGTCGAGCAGTACTTC
>-|TRBV10-1|TRBJ2-2|-
CASSEQSTGELFF
TGCGCCAGCAGTGAACAAAGCACCGGGGAGCTGTTTTTT
>-|TRBV5-1|TRBJ1-4|-
CASSPFGPSATNEKLFF
TGCGCCAGCAGCCCCTTCGGGCCCTCTGCAACTAATGAAAAACTGTTTTTT
>TRBD1|TRBV11-2|TRBJ2-5|-
CASSPAGGPGTQYF
TGTGCCAGCAGCCCCGCAGGGGGCCCCGGGACCCAGTACTTC
>-|TRBV12-1|TRBJ2-1|-
CASSFVVFRTSTYNEQFF
TGTGCCAGCAGCTTTGTCGTTTTTAGGACTAGCACCTACAATGAGCAGTTCTTC
>-|TRBV10-3|TRBJ1-5|few
CAISPDGYNQPQHF
TGTGCCATCAGCCCGGACGGCTACAATCAGCCCCAGCATTTT
>-|TRBV11-3|TRBJ2-3|-
CASSSTEGLGDTQYF
TGTGCCAGCAGCTCTACAGAGGGGCTGGGAGATACGCAGTATTTT
>TRBD2|TRBV30|TRBJ2-5|-
CAFQRTSGRETQYF
TGTGCCTTCCAAAGGACTAGCGGGAGGGAGACCCAGTACTTC